The 15 T cell receptor beta chains presented below share a single source sample, sequenced in a study of technical replicates of blood from a handful of donors. TCRdb's copy holds only in-frame clones and misses some; the assay was immunoSEQ multiplex PCR. This sample yields about 84,000 clones, of which nearly 98% are seen a single time; approximately 0.15% belongs to the top ten. Material: T cells isolated from PBMCs. The receptors originated from a human donor in good health.

The rearrangement uses TRBV12-5 and TRBJ1-1; 7 bases are shared with TRBD1. Germline CDR1 is LGHNT and CDR2 is FRNRAP. The CDR3 totals 14 residues. V gave up 6 bases and J gave up 1 base; unmatched junction bases: 5. The CDR3 region has the DNA TGTGCTAGTGGCACGGGACAGACGAACACTGAAGCTTTCTTT. It encodes CASGTGQTNTEAFF.

J is TRBJ2-7 and V is TRBV5-1, with D hard to call. The CDR3 is 13 amino acids. The ends were cut back, 1 base at V and 2 bases at J, with 7 bases in the middle. Germline V CDR1 and CDR2: SGHRS, YFSETQ. The CDR3 DNA sequence: TGCGCCAGCAGCTTGCCAGAAGCCTACGAGCAGTACTTC. This gives the protein CASSLPEAYEQYF.

The gene calls are TRBV6-1 and TRBJ2-2, with TRBD2 identical over 10 bases. The length of the CDR3 is 15 residues. The trim removed 10 bases at V and 3 bases at J, leaving 8 bases unmatched. Germline V lookup: CDR1 MNHNS, CDR2 SASEGT. DNA of the CDR3: TGTGCCATTAGTAGCGGGGGGCTTCACACCGGGGAGCTGTTTTTT. Translated: CAISSGGLHTGELFF.

The V call is TRBV5-1, the J call TRBJ2-5; D is perhaps TRBD1 (6 bases). V was cut by 3 bases and J by 5 bases, with 14 bases left in between. Looked up from germline, CDR1 is SGHRS and CDR2 is YFSETQ. This CDR3 contains 14 residues. The CDR3 region has the DNA TGCGCCAGCAGCTGGACAGACTCAACTGAGACCCAGTACTTC. This sequence encodes CASSWTDSTETQYF.

The genes are TRBV21-1 and TRBJ1-3; the listed D gene, TRBD1, was not tested against the DNA. TRBV21-1 is shown as a pseudogene. This CDR3 contains 14 residues. CDR3 sequence (DNA): TGTGCCAGCATCGAAGTTGGGCATTGGAACACCATATATTTT. It encodes CASIEVGHWNTIYF.

The chain combines TRBV27 with TRBJ1-6; 9 bases align to TRBD1. V was pared by 2 bases and J by 2 bases, with 4 bases of the junction left unmatched. Germline loops: CDR1 MNHEY, CDR2 SMNVEV (reference sequence). This CDR3 region has 17 residues. The CDR3 region has the DNA TGTGCCAGCAGTTTAGGAAACAGGGGGCCCTATAATTCACCCCTCCACTTT. It encodes CASSLGNRGPYNSPLHF.

This sequence joins TRBV28 and TRBJ1-1; 7 bases agree with TRBD1. Germline CDR1 MDHEN, CDR2 SYDVKM. The J segment lost 10 bases and the V segment lost 3 bases, leaving 8 bases of the junction unmatched. This CDR3 has 13 amino acids. CDR3 DNA: TGTGCCAGCAGTTTGAGAAGGGGGCTCGGAGCTTTCTTT. Translating gives CASSLRRGLGAFF.

The chain uses TRBV5-4 and TRBJ1-4; 7 bases align to TRBD1. Trimming took 2 bases from V and 6 from J; bases not matched to a gene: 10. This CDR3 is built from 16 residues. Germline loops: CDR1 SGHNT, CDR2 YYREEE (reference sequence). Here the CDR3 reads CASSFEQGSSYEKLFF. The CDR3 DNA sequence: TGTGCCAGCAGCTTTGAACAGGGGTCATCCTATGAAAAACTGTTTTTT.

The V and J genes are TRBV11-3 and TRBJ2-2; 7 bases fit TRBD2. CDR1 is SGHNT and CDR2 is YENEEA in the germline V gene. J was trimmed by 6 bases and V by 2 bases; bases with no gene match: 6. The CDR3 is 15 amino acids. The CDR3 nucleotides read TGTGCCAGCAGCTTAAGGCGGGGGATCTCCGGGGAGCTGTTTTTT. Protein sequence: CASSLRRGISGELFF. The full variable domain, its missing parts supplied by reference TRBV11-3 and TRBJ2-2, is EAGVVQSPRYKIIEKKQPVAFWCNPISGHNTLYWYLQNLGQGPELLIRYENEEAVDDSQLPKDRFSAERLKGVDSTLKIQPAELGDSAVYLCASSLRRGISGELFFGEGSRLTVL.

The chain combines TRBV6-5 with TRBJ2-1; the D gene is possibly TRBD2 (6 bases). Germline lookup yields CDR1 MNHEY and CDR2 SVGAGI. The ends were cut back, 0 bases at V and 5 bases at J, with 8 bases in the middle. This CDR3 is built from 14 residues. CDR3 amino acids: CASSYSSGNNEQFF. The CDR3 coding sequence is TGTGCCAGCAGTTACTCTAGCGGTAACAATGAGCAGTTCTTC.

The CDR3 DNA is TGTGCCATCAGTGGGGACAACTCCTACGAGCAGTACTTC. This encodes CAISGDNSYEQYF. The chain combines TRBV10-3 with TRBJ2-7, with D possibly TRBD1 on 6 matching bases. Trimming took off 4 bases at V and 0 bases at J, with 7 bases between the two ends. This CDR3 is built from 13 residues. Germline V gene lookup returns CDR1 ENHRY and CDR2 SYGVKD.

The rearrangement joins TRBV27 to TRBJ2-3, with 7 bases lining up with TRBD2. This CDR3 is built from 14 residues. The ends lost 3 bases at V and 0 bases at J; junction bases unmatched: 0. Germline V gives CDR1 MNHEY, CDR2 SMNVEV (reference sequence). The CDR3 region is CASSLGGSTDTQYF. In DNA form, the CDR3 reads TGTGCCAGCAGTTTGGGAGGGAGCACAGATACGCAGTATTTT.

The CDR3 loop reads CASSPAGGETQYF. In DNA, the CDR3 is TGCGCCAGCAGCCCAGCGGGGGGAGAGACCCAGTACTTC. The rearrangement joins TRBV5-1 to TRBJ2-5, with 9 bases lining up with TRBD2. The germline gives CDR1 SGHRS, CDR2 YFSETQ. The CDR3 spans 13 residues. With V trimmed by 4 bases and J by 4 bases, 2 bases remained unmatched.

The rearrangement joins TRBV6-6 to TRBJ2-2; 8 bases line up with TRBD1. Germline assignment: CDR1 MNHNY and CDR2 SVGAGI (reference sequence). The CDR3 length is 14 residues. The V segment lost 8 bases and the J segment 3 bases; nucleotides outside the gene matches: 5. CDR3 amino acids: CASYRQGYTGELFF. The CDR3 coding sequence is TGTGCCAGCTACCGACAGGGGTACACCGGGGAGCTGTTTTTT.

The chain is built from TRBV6-1 and TRBJ2-7; 11 bases fit TRBD2. The germline CDR1 and CDR2 sequences are MNHNS and SASEGT. CDR3 length equals 15 residues. V lost 7 bases, J lost 1 base, and 6 bases stayed unmatched. DNA of the CDR3: TGTGCCAGCACCCCTACTAGCGGGAGTTCCTACGAGCAGTACTTC. Translated, it gives CASTPTSGSSYEQYF.